The clone carrying this TCR beta chain was observed a handful of times. This sample stems from a study of T cells in Graves' hyperthyroidism and ophthalmopathy. RNA transcripts served as the template for amplifying TCR beta CDR3 regions. A first-round RT-PCR of the TCR CDR3 used the HTBI primer set. TCRdb re-analysed the multiplex PCR reads in MiXCR, keeping a single row per CDR3 protein. Counted here are some 580,000 distinct CDR3 sequences, 16% occurring once; the ten biggest clones make up 2.5% to 4%. In the ophthalmopathy cohort, Clinical Activity Score was at least 3, NOSPECS grade at least 4, and duration under 3 months. The PBMCs studied were ones that came from 8 to 10 ml fresh peripheral blood. Germline V CDR1 and CDR2: KGHDR, SFDVKD. The CDR3 covers 16 residues. Unmatched junction bases numbered 3, after V lost 4 bases and J lost 2 bases.

This receptor was obtained from a woman in her thirties or forties with Graves' ophthalmopathy. The specimen sequenced was blood. V and J are TRBV24-1 and TRBJ2-1, with 11 bases matching TRBD2. The CDR3 DNA sequence: TGTGCCACCAGTGACACTAGCGGGAGAACCTACAATGAGCAGTTCTTC. Protein sequence: CATSDTSGRTYNEQFF.